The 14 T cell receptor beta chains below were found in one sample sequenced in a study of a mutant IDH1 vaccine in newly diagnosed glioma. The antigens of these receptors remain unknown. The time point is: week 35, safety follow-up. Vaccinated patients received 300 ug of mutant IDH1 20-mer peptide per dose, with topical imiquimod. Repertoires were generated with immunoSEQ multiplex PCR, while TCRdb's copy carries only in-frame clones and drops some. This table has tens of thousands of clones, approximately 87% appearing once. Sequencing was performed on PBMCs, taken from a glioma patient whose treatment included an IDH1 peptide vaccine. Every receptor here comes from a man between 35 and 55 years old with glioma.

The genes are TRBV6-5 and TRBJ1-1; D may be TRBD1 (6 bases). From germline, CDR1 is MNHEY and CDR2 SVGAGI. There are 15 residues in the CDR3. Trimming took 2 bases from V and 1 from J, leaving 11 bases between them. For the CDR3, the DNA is TGTGCCAGCAGTTACAACGGCAGGGGGAACACTGAAGCTTTCTTT. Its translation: CASSYNGRGNTEAFF.

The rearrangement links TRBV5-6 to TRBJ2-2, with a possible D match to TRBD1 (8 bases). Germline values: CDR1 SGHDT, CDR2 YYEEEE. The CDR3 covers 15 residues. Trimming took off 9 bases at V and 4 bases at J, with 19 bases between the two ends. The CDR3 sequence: CAKTDREGSTGELFF. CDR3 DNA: TGTGCCAAAACGGACAGGGAGGGTAGCACCGGGGAGCTGTTTTTT.

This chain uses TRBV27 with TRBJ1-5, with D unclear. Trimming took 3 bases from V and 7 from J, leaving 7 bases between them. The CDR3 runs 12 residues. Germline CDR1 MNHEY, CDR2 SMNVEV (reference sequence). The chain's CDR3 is CASSFTGQPQHF. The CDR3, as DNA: TGTGCCAGCAGTTTCACTGGGCAGCCCCAGCATTTT.

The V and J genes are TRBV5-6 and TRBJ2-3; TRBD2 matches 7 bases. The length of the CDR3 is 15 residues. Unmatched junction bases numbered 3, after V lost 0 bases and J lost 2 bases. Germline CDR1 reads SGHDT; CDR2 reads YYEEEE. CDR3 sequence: CASSLGSGTTDTQYF. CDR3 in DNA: TGTGCCAGCAGCTTGGGGAGCGGGACCACAGATACGCAGTATTTT.

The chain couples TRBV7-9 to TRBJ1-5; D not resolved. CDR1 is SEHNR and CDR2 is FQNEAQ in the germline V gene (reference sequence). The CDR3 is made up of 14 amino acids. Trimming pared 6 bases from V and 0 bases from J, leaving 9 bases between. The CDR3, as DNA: TGTGCCAGCAGAGCCGACAATAGCAATCAGCCCCAGCATTTT. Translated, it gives CASRADNSNQPQHF.

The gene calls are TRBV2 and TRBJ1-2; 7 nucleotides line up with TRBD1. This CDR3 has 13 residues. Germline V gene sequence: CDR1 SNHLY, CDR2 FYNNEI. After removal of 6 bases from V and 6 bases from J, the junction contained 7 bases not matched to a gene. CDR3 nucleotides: TGTGCCAGCAGCCCGACAGGGTCGAATGGCTACACCTTC. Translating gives CASSPTGSNGYTF.

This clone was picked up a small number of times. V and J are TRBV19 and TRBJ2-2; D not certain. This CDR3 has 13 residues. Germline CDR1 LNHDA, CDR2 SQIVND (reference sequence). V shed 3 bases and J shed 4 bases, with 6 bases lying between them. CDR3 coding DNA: TGTGCCAGTAGTATGTGGGGCACCGGGGAGCTGTTTTTT. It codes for CASSMWGTGELFF.

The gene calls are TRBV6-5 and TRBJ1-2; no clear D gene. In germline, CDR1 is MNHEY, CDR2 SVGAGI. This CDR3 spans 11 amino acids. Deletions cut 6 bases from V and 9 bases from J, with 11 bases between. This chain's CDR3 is CASRQIDRYTF. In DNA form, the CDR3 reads TGTGCCAGCAGGCAGATTGATCGCTACACCTTC.

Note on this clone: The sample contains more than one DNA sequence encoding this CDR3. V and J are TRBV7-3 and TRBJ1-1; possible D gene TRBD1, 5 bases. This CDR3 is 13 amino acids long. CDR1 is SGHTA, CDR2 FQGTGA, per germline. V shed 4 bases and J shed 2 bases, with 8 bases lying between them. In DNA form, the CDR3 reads TGTGCCAGCAGCTCCGACAGAAACACTGAAGCTTTCTTT. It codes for CASSSDRNTEAFF.

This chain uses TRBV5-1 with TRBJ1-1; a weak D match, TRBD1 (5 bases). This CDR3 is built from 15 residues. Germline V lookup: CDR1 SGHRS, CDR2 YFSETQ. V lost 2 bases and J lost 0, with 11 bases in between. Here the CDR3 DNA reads TGCGCCAGCAGCTTTCAGGGTCGGGTGAACACTGAAGCTTTCTTT. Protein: CASSFQGRVNTEAFF. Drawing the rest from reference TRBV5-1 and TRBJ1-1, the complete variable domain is KAGVTQTPRYLIKTRGQQVTLSCSPISGHRSVSWYQQTPGQGLQFLFEYFSETQRNKGNFPGRFSGRQFSNSRSEMNVSTLELGDSALYLCASSFQGRVNTEAFFGQGTRLTVV.

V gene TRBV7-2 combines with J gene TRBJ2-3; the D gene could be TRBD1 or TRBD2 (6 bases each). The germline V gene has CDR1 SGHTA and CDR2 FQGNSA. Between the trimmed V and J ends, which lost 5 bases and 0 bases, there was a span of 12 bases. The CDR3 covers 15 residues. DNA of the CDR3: TGTGCCAGCAGCGCCCGGGGGCCTAGCACAGATACGCAGTATTTT. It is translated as CASSARGPSTDTQYF.

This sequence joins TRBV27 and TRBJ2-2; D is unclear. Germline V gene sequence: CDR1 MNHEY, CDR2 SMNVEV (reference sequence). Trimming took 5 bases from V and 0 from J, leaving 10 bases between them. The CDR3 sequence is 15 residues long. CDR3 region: CASSPIVANTGELFF. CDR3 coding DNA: TGTGCCAGCAGTCCCATCGTCGCGAACACCGGGGAGCTGTTTTTT.

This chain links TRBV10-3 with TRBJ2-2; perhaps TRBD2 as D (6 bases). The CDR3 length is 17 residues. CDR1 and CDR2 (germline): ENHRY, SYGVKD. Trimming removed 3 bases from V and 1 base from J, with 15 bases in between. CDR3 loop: CAISEKAGTQNTGELFF. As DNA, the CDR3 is TGTGCCATCAGTGAAAAGGCCGGGACTCAGAACACCGGGGAGCTGTTTTTT.

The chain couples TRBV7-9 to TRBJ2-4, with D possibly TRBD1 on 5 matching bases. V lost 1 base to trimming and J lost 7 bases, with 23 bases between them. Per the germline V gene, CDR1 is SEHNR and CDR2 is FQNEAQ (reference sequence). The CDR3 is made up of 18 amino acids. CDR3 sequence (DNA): TGTGCCAGCAGCTTAGGTAGGGGTACTAAGGCCGGGTCGAACATTCAGTACTTC. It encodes CASSLGRGTKAGSNIQYF.